These 10 T cell receptor beta chains were all obtained from the same sample, sequenced in a study of T cell repertoires in cytomegalovirus infection. TCRdb independently ran MiXCR on the reads; one entry per CDR3 protein. This table holds hundreds of thousands of distinct CDR3 sequences, about a third found once. No antigen is known for these receptors. The specimen comprised cultured CD8+ T cells from PBMCs, sampled from culture after CMV antigen stimulation. Receptors were obtained from a human donor in good health (CMV status not recorded). Some clones in this sample may be carry-over from other donors' samples.

This clonotype was seen at least ten times. Written as DNA, the CDR3 is TGTGCCAGCAGCCTTCGACTAGTCTCCTACACCGGGGAGCTGTTTTTT. It translates to CASSLRLVSYTGELFF. The rearrangement links TRBV7-2 to TRBJ2-2; weak D call: TRBD2 (6 bases). The germline V gene has CDR1 SGHTA and CDR2 FQGNSA. V dropped 5 bases and J dropped 3 bases, with 16 bases sitting between them. The CDR3 loop spans 16 amino acids.

There are many counts of this clonotype. The chain links TRBV7-8 to TRBJ2-3; tentatively, D is TRBD1 (6 bases). The germline CDR1 and CDR2 sequences are SGHVS and FQNEAQ. The ends were cut back, 5 bases at V and 0 bases at J, with 9 bases in the middle. The length of the CDR3 is 14 residues. The CDR3 coding sequence is TGTGCCAGCAGCCGGGACATAAGCACAGATACGCAGTATTTT. Translating it yields CASSRDISTDTQYF.

The genes are TRBV6-1 and TRBJ2-2; TRBD2 aligns across 14 bases. Germline assignment: CDR1 MNHNS and CDR2 SASEGT. The V gene end was trimmed by 2 bases and the J gene end by 4 bases; junction bases not matched to a gene: 3. The CDR3 totals 17 residues. In nucleotides, the CDR3 is TGTGCCAGCAGTGAACGACTAGCGGGGGGGCTCACCGGGGAGCTGTTTTTT. Its protein product is CASSERLAGGLTGELFF.

V gene TRBV7-6 combines with J gene TRBJ2-7, with D maybe TRBD2 (6 bases). This CDR3 has 12 amino acids. V gave up 8 bases and J gave up 6 bases, with 14 bases separating them. CDR1 is SGHVS, CDR2 FNYEAQ, per germline. CDR3 protein: CASGTPQSEQYF. DNA of the CDR3: TGTGCCAGCGGGACTCCACAGTCCGAGCAGTACTTC.

The rearrangement links TRBV7-3 to TRBJ2-3; D remains unclear. The CDR3 is 15 residues long. Per germline, CDR1 SGHTA and CDR2 FQGTGA. Between the trimmed V and J ends, which lost 4 bases and 3 bases, there was a span of 14 bases. The DNA for the CDR3 is TGTGCCAGCAGCTCTACTGGGTCTAGTACAGATACGCAGTATTTT. This codes for CASSSTGSSTDTQYF.

This clonotype occurred many times. The chain carries TRBV7-2 and TRBJ2-1, with TRBD2 matching 12 bases. From germline, CDR1 is SGHTA and CDR2 FQGNSA. V lost 1 base and J lost 5; bases outside the gene matches: 3. CDR3 length: 16 residues. Here the CDR3 DNA reads TGTGCCAGCAGCTTAGAACTAGCGGGGGGTCACAATGAGCAGTTCTTC. Protein sequence: CASSLELAGGHNEQFF.

This clonotype was found many times. The genes are TRBV12-3 or TRBV12-4 and TRBJ1-1, with D unclear. The CDR3 is 13 residues long. The V end lost 2 bases, the J end lost 5 bases, and 9 bases lay between the germline ends. The CDR3 nucleotides read TGTGCCAGCAGTTTACGGGTTTTGACTGAAGCTTTCTTT. As protein: CASSLRVLTEAFF.

The rearrangement links TRBV29-1 to TRBJ2-7, with 8 bases fitting TRBD2. Per the germline V gene, CDR1 is SQVTM and CDR2 is ANQGSEA. The length of the CDR3 is 14 residues. The V segment lost 4 bases and the J segment 2 bases; nucleotides outside the gene matches: 7. CDR3 coding DNA: TGCAGCGTTGTGTCCGGGGGGGCTCCCTACGAGCAGTACGTC. Translated, it gives CSVVSGGAPYEQYV.

This clonotype came up a few times. The chain joins TRBV6-2 or TRBV6-3 to TRBJ2-7, with 10 bases lining up with TRBD2. The CDR3 extends over 16 amino acids. With 0 bases clipped from V and 5 bases from J, the junction kept 7 bases outside the gene matches. Germline V gene sequence: CDR1 MNHEY, CDR2 SVGEGT. DNA of the CDR3: TGTGCCAGCAGTTACTCGAGGCGGACTAGCGGTCACGAGCAGTACGTC. The encoded protein is CASSYSRRTSGHEQYV.

A note on this clonotype: The junction and the germline gene differ at one end; a read error may be behind it. J is TRBJ2-7 and V is TRBV7-6; 8 positions match TRBD2. CDR1 and CDR2 (germline): SGHVS, FNYEAQ. This CDR3 has 14 residues. CDR3 sequence: CASSLGGDSNEQYF. In nucleotides, the CDR3 is TGTGCCAGCAGCCTCGGGGGGGACTCCAACGAGCAGTACTTC.